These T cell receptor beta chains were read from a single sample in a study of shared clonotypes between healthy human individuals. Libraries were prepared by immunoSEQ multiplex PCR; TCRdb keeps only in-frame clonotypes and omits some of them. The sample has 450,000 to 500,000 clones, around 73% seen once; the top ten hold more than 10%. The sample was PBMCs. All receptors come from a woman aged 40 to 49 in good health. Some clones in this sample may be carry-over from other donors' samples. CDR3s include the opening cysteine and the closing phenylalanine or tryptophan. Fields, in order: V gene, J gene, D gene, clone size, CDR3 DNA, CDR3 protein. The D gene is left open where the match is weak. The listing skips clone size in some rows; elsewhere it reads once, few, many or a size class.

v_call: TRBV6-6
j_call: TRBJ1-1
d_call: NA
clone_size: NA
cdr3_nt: TGTGCCAGCAGTTATTACGGATCAAGCACTGAAGCTTTCTTT
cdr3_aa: CASSYYGSSTEAFF

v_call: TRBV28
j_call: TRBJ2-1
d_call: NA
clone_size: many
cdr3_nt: TGTGCCAGCAGATCGAACACCAGGGTCGTTAGCAATGAGCAGTTCTTC
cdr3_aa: CASRSNTRVVSNEQFF

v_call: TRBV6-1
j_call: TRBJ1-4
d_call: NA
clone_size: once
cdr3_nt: TGTGCCAGCAGTGAAGTTCGGGCAGGGCGGATTGCTGAAAAACTGTTTTTT
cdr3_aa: CASSEVRAGRIAEKLFF

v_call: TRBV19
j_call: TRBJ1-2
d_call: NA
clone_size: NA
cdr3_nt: TGTGCCAGTAGTATACAGAAAGATTCCTATGGCTACACCTTC
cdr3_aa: CASSIQKDSYGYTF

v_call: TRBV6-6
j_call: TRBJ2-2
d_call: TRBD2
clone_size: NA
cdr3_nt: TGTGCCAGCAGTTATAGGACTAGAATGAACACCGGGGAGCTGTTTTTT
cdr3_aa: CASSYRTRMNTGELFF

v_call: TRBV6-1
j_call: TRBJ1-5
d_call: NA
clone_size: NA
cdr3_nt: TGTGCCAGCAGTGACGGACTGGGACAGCCCCAGCATTTT
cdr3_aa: CASSDGLGQPQHF

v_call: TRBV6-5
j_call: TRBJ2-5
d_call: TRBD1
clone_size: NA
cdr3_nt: TGTGCCAGCGCCACGTGGACAGGGTCGCAAGAGACCCAGTACTTC
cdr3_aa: CASATWTGSQETQYF

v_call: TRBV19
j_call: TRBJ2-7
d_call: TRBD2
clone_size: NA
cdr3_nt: TGTGCCAGTAGTCTGGGATCCGGGACTACCTACGAGCAGTACTTC
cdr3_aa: CASSLGSGTTYEQYF

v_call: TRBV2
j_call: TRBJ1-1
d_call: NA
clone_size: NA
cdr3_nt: TGTGCCAGCAGCTGGGACGGGGGTAGGGCTTTCTTT
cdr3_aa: CASSWDGGRAFF

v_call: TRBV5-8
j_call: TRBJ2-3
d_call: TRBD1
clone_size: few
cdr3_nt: TGTGCCAGCAGCTTGGTCCGGGACAGGGCGACAGATACGCAGTATTTT
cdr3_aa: CASSLVRDRATDTQYF

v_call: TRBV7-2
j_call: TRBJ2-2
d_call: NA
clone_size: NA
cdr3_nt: TGTGCCAGCCGAGAATGGGACACCGGGGAGCTGTTTTTT
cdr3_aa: CASREWDTGELFF

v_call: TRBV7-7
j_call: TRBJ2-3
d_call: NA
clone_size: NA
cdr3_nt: TGTGCCAGCAGCTTTGCCCCGGGCGCAGATACGCAGTATTTT
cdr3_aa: CASSFAPGADTQYF

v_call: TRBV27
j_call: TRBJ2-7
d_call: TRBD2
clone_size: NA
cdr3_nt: TGTGCCAGCATCCCTTGGGGTAGCGGGGGCAGGGGTCACGAGCAGTACTTC
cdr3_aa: CASIPWGSGGRGHEQYF

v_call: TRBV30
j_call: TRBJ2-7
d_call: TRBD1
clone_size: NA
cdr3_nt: TGTGCCTGGAGTGGCAAACAGGGGTTCGACGAGCAGTACTTC
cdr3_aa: CAWSGKQGFDEQYF

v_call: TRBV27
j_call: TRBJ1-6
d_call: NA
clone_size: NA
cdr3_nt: TGTGCCAGCAGTTTAAGGCAGGAGAATTCACCCCTCCACTTT
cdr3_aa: CASSLRQENSPLHF

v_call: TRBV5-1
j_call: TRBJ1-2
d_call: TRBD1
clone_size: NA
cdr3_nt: TGCGCCAGCAGCCAAGGGACAGGGGGCGATGGCTACACCTTC
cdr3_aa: CASSQGTGGDGYTF

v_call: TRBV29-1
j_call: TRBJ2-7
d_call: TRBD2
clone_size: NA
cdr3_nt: TGCAGCGTTGATTCCAGCGGGAGCGACGAGCAGTACTTC
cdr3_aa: CSVDSSGSDEQYF

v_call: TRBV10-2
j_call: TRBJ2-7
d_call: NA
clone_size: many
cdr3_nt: TGCGCCAGCAGTGAGGCCCTGGGGTGGGCGGGAACCTACGAGCAGTACTTC
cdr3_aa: CASSEALGWAGTYEQYF

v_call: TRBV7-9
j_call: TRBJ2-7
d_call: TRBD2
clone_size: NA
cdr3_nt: TGTGCCAGCAGGTCCGTAGCGGGAGGGCTCGAGCAGTACTTC
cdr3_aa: CASRSVAGGLEQYF

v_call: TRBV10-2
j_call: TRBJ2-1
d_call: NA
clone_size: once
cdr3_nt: TGCGCCAGCAGTACGGGGGAGTATTACAATGAGCAGTTCTTC
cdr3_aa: CASSTGEYYNEQFF

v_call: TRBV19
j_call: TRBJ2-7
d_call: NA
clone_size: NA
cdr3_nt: TGTGCCAGTAGTATAGGAGGAACCTACGAGCAGTACTTC
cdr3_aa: CASSIGGTYEQYF

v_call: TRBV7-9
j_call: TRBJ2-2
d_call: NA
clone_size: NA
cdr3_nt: TGTGCCAGCAGACCAGCGGAGTGGGACGGGAACACCGGGGAGCTGTTTTTT
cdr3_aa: CASRPAEWDGNTGELFF

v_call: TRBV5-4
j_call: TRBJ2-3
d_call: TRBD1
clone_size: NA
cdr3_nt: TGTGCCAGCAGCTTGAGAACAGGGGGCACAGATACGCAGTATTTT
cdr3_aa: CASSLRTGGTDTQYF

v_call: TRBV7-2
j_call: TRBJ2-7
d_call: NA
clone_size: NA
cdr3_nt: TGTGCCAGCAGCTTCGTAGCGGAGAGCTCCTACGAGCAGTACTTC
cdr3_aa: CASSFVAESSYEQYF

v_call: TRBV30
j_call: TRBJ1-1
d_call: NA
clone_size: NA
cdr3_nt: TGTGCCTGGAGTGTAAGGGGTACGAACACTGAAGCTTTCTTT
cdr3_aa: CAWSVRGTNTEAFF

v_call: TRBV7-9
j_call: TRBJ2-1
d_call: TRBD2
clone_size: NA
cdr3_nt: TGTGCCAGCAGCTTAGTCCTTGGCGGGAGTAGGCGCAATGAGCAGTTCTTC
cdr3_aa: CASSLVLGGSRRNEQFF

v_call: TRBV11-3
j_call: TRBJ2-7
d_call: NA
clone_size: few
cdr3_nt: TGTGCCAGCAGCTCCGGGACGTACGAGCAGTACTTC
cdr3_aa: CASSSGTYEQYF

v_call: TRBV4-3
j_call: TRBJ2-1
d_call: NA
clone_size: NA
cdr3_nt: TGCGCCAGCAGCCAAGATTGGCTCACCAATGAGCAGTTCTTC
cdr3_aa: CASSQDWLTNEQFF

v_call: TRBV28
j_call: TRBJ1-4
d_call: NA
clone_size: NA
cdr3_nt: TGTGCCAGCAGCCGGGGGCCCGCCGGGAAACTGTTTTTT
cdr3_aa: CASSRGPAGKLFF

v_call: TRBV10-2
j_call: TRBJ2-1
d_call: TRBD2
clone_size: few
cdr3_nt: TGCGCCAGCAGTGAGGCTAGCGGGAGCTTTGGCAATGAGCAGTTCTTC
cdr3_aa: CASSEASGSFGNEQFF

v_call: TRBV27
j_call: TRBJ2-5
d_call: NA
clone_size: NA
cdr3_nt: TGTGCCAGCAGTCCAGGACTACTCCAAGAGACCCAGTACTTC
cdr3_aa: CASSPGLLQETQYF

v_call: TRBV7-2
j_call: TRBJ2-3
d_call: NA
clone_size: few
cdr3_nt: TGTGCCAGCAGCTTCCGCTCCTCAGATACGCAGTATTTT
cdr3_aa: CASSFRSSDTQYF

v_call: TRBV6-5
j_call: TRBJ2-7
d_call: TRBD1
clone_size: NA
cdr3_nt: TGTGCCAGCAGTTGGACAGGGAACGTCGCATCCTACGAGCAGTACTTC
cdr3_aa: CASSWTGNVASYEQYF

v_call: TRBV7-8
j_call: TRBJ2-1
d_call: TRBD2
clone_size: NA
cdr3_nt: TGTGCCAGCAGCTTCCTTAGCGGGAACTACAATGAGCAGTTCTTC
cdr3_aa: CASSFLSGNYNEQFF

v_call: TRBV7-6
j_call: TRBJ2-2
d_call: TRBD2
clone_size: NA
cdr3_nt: TGTGCCAGCAGCTCTGGACTAGCGGGAGGGCCAAACACCGGGGAGCTGTTTTTT
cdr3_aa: CASSSGLAGGPNTGELFF